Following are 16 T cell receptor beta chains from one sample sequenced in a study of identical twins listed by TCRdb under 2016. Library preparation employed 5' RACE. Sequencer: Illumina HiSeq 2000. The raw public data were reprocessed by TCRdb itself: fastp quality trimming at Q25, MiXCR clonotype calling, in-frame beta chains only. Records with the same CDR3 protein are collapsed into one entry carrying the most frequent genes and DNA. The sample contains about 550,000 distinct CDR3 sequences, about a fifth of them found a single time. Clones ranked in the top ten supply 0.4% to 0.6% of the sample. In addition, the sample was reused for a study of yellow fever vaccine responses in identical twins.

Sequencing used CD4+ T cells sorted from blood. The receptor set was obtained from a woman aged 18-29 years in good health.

The DNA of the CDR3 is TGTGCCAGCAGCCAACGGGACACCGTGAACACTGAAGCTTTCTTT. Protein: CASSQRDTVNTEAFF. This sequence joins TRBV14 and TRBJ1-1; TRBD1 might be the D (6 bases). Germline values: CDR1 SGHDN, CDR2 FVKESK. Trimming left V 2 bases short and J 0 bases short, with 10 bases between. The CDR3 has 15 amino acids.

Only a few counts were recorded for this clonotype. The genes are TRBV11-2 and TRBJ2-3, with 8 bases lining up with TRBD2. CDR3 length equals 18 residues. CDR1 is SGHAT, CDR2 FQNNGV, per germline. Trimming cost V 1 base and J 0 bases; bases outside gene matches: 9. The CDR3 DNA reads TGTGCCAGCAGCTTAGTAGCTAGCGGGTCATATAGCACAGATACGCAGTATTTT. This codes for CASSLVASGSYSTDTQYF.

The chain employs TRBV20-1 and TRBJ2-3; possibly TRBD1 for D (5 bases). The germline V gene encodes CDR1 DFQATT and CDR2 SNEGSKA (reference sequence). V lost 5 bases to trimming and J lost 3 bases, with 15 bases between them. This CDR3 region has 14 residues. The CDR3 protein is CSAVGADWTDTQYF. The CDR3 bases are TGCAGTGCTGTTGGGGCCGATTGGACAGATACGCAGTATTTT.

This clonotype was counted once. For the CDR3, the DNA is TGCAGCGTAGTCGACAGGGAAAACTACGAGCAGTACTTC. The encoded protein is CSVVDRENYEQYF. This chain links TRBV29-1 with TRBJ2-7; TRBD1 aligns across 7 bases. This CDR3 is built from 13 residues. After removal of 6 bases from V and 3 bases from J, the junction contained 8 bases not matched to a gene. CDR1 is SQVTM, CDR2 ANQGSEA, per germline.

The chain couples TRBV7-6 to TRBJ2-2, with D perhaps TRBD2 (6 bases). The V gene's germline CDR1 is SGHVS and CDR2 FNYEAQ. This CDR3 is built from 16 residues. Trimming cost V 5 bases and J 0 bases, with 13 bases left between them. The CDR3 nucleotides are TGTGCCAGCAGCCCCCAGCCGGGGGCGAACACCGGGGAGCTGTTTTTT. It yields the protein CASSPQPGANTGELFF.

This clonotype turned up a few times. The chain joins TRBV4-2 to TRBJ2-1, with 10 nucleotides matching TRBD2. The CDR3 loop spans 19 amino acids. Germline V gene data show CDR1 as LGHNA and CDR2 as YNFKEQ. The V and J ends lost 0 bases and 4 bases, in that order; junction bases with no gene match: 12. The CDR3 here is CASSQDLLAGEGSYNEQFF. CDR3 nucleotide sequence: TGTGCCAGCAGCCAAGATCTTCTAGCGGGGGAGGGAAGTTACAATGAGCAGTTCTTC.

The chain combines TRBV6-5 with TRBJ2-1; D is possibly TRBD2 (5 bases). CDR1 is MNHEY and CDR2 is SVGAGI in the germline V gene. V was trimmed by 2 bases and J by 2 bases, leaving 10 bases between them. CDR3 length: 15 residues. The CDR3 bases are TGTGCCAGCAGTTACCTACTAGGGACCTACAATGAGCAGTTCTTC. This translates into CASSYLLGTYNEQFF.

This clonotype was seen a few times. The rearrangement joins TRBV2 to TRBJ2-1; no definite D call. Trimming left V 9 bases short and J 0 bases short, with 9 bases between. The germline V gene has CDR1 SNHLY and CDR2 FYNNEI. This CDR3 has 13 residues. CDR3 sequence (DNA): TGTGCCAGGGGCGGTGGCTCCTACAATGAGCAGTTCTTC. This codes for CARGGGSYNEQFF.

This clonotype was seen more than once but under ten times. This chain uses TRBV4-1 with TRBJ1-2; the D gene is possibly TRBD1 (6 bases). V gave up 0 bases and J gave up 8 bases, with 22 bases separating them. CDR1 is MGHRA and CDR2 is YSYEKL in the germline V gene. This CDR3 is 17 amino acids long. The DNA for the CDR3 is TGCGCCAGCAGCCAAGATCAGGCTTCGGGACACAGTGCCGGCTACACCTTC. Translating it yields CASSQDQASGHSAGYTF.

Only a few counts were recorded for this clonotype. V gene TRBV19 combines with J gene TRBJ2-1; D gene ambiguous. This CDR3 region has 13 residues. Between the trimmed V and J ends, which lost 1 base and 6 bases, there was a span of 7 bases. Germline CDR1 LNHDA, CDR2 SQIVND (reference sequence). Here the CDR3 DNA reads TGTGCCAGTAGTATAGTGTGGGGCAATGAGCAGTTCTTC. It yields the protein CASSIVWGNEQFF.

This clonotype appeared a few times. This CDR3 is CASSYQGGANVLTF. In DNA, the CDR3 is TGTGCCAGCAGTTACCAGGGTGGGGCCAACGTCCTGACTTTC. The chain links TRBV27 to TRBJ2-6, with a weak D call TRBD1 (5 bases). The ends were cut back, 4 bases at V and 3 bases at J, with 7 bases in the middle. Germline V gene sequence: CDR1 MNHEY, CDR2 SMNVEV (reference sequence). The CDR3 covers 14 residues.

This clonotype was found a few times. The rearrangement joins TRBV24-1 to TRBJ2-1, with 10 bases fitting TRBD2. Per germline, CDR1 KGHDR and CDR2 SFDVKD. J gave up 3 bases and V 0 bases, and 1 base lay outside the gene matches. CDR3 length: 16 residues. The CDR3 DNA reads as TGTGCCACCAGTGATTTGGTAGCGGGAGGCTACAATGAGCAGTTCTTC. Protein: CATSDLVAGGYNEQFF.

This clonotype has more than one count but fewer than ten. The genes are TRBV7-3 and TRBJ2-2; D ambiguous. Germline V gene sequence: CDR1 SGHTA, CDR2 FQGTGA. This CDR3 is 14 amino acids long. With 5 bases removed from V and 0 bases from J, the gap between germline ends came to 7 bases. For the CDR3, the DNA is TGTGCCAGCAGCCCCTCGGCGAACACCGGGGAGCTGTTTTTT. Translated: CASSPSANTGELFF.

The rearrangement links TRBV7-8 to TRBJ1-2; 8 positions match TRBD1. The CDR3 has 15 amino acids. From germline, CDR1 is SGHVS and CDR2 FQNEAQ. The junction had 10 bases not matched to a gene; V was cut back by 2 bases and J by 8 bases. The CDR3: CASSLNVGQGRGYTF. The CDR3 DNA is TGTGCCAGCAGCTTAAATGTTGGACAGGGAAGAGGCTACACCTTC.

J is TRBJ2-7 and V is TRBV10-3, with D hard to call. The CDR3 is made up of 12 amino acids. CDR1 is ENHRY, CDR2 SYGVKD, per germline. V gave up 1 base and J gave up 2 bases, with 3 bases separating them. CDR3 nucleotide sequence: TGTGCCATCAGTGAGTGGGCCTACGAGCAGTACTTC. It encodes CAISEWAYEQYF.

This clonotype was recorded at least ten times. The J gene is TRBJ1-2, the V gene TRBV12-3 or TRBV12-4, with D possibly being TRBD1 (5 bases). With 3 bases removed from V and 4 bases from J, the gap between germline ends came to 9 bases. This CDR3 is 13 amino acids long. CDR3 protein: CASSLGGVYGYTF. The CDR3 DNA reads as TGTGCCAGCAGTTTGGGGGGGGTCTATGGCTACACCTTC.